This TCR beta chain derives from a study of blood T cell repertoires in COVID-19. Those enrolled, adults aged roughly 18 to 100 years, came from some 23 US areas. This clone has just one count. V lost 6 bases and J lost 4; bases outside the gene matches: 7. Germline CDR1 ENHRY, CDR2 SYGVKD. CDR3 length equals 15 residues. Measured with immunoSEQ multiplex PCR; TCRdb has only the in-frame clones, and not every one. The repertoire holds around 250,000 clones, about 87% seen once, with approximately 4% in the top ten. Source material: PBMCs or T cells enriched from blood (not recorded which). The rearrangement links TRBV10-3 to TRBJ1-3; 9 bases agree with TRBD1. The clonotype comes from a woman in her twenties or thirties with acute COVID-19. The CDR3 DNA is TGTGCCATCAGCGGAAGGGACAGGGCCGGAAACACCATATATTTT. It codes for CAISGRDRAGNTIYF.